A selection of T cell receptor beta chains follows, all from one sample in a study of T cell responses to AZD1222 COVID-19 vaccine. TCRdb's table, derived via immunoSEQ multiplex PCR, lists solely in-frame clones and lacks some. This table holds more than 85,000 clones, approximately 88% found once. The sequencing used peripheral blood, collected on day 0 of AZD1222 vaccination. The receptor source for this set is an adult in good health. CDR3s include the opening cysteine and the closing phenylalanine or tryptophan. D genes are given only for firm matches. Some rows have no size entry. The others give once, few or many, or a class for an expanded clone.

>TRBJ2-2|.|TRBV10-1|.
TGCGCCAGCAGTGACTACGGGGTCGGGGAACCCGGGGAGCTGTTTTTT
CASSDYGVGEPGELFF
>TRBJ2-7|.|TRBV5-1|TRBD1
TGCGCCAGCAGCTTCGGACAGGGTGCAGCCTACGAGCAGTACTTC
CASSFGQGAAYEQYF
>TRBJ2-1|.|TRBV29-1|.
TGCAGCGTTATAGGGGGGACCTACAATGAGCAGTTCTTC
CSVIGGTYNEQFF
>TRBJ1-2|once|TRBV10-3|.
TGTGCCATCAGTGAGTCTACGGTGGGCTACACCTTC
CAISESTVGYTF
>TRBJ1-1|.|TRBV18|.
TGTGCCAGCTCACTTTCAGAAGTGAACACTGAAGCTTTCTTT
CASSLSEVNTEAFF
>TRBJ2-5|.|TRBV19|.
TGTGCCAGTAGTATCGACCAGAGGACCGGGGTGGGAGAGACCCAGTACTTC
CASSIDQRTGVGETQYF
>TRBJ1-2|.|TRBV3-1/TRBV3-2|.
TGTGCCAGCAGCCAAGAAGAGGGGCTGGGTGGCTACACCTTC
CASSQEEGLGGYTF
>TRBJ2-3|.|TRBV5-4|TRBD1
TGTGCCAGCAGCTCGGCAGGGGGCGCACCAGATACGCAGTATTTT
CASSSAGGAPDTQYF
>TRBJ1-1|.|TRBV6-5|.
TGTGCCAGCAGTTACAGTAGGGGTAGGGTAGCTTTCTTT
CASSYSRGRVAFF
>TRBJ2-7|.|TRBV18|TRBD1
TGTGCCAGCTCACCGACAGGGGGTAACTACGAGCAGTACTTC
CASSPTGGNYEQYF
>TRBJ2-2|.|TRBV29-1|.
TGCAGCGAGGGGGTAGGTGGCGGAAACACCGGGGAGCTGTTTTTT
CSEGVGGGNTGELFF
>TRBJ2-5|.|TRBV11-2|TRBD2
TGTGCCAGCAGCTTTTTCGCGGGGGGACAAGAGACCCAGTACTTC
CASSFFAGGQETQYF
>TRBJ1-3|.|TRBV2|.
TGTGCCAGCATGCAGGGTTCTGGAAACACCATATATTTT
CASMQGSGNTIYF
>TRBJ1-1|.|TRBV7-9|TRBD1
TGTGCCAGCAGCTTAGGGACAGGGGGGGACACTGAAGCTTTCTTT
CASSLGTGGDTEAFF
>TRBJ1-1|.|TRBV12-3/TRBV12-4|.
TGTGCCAGCAGCCGTGGGGGCTTCACTGAAGCTTTCTTT
CASSRGGFTEAFF
>TRBJ1-6|few|TRBV4-1|.
TGCGCCAGCAGCCAAGGCCCCCCGGGGCCCTATTCACCCCTCCACTTT
CASSQGPPGPYSPLHF
>TRBJ1-5|.|TRBV7-2|TRBD1
TGTGCCAGCAGCTCTTACAGGGGATCTATAGGCAATCAGCCCCAGCATTTT
CASSSYRGSIGNQPQHF
>TRBJ2-3|.|TRBV4-1|TRBD2
TGCGCCAGCAGCCAAGATTCGACCCGGGGGGGAAACACAGATACGCAGTATTTT
CASSQDSTRGGNTDTQYF
>TRBJ1-4|.|TRBV5-1|.
TGCGCCAGCGGCTACCTCGGGGGCTCGGGAGAAAAACTGTTTTTT
CASGYLGGSGEKLFF
>TRBJ1-1|.|TRBV5-6|.
TGTGCCAGCAGCCTCCTCCTTCAACCGAACGGGGGAGCTTTCTTT
CASSLLLQPNGGAFF
>TRBJ2-2|.|TRBV11-2|.
TGTGCCAGCAGCTTAGACGTTCAGGGATTAAACACCGGGGAGCTGTTTTTT
CASSLDVQGLNTGELFF
>TRBJ1-2|.|TRBV2|TRBD1
TGTGCCAGCAGCCTACAGGGGGCGGGCGGCTACACCTTC
CASSLQGAGGYTF
>TRBJ1-5|.|TRBV30|TRBD1
TGTGCCTGGAGCCCGGGACAGGCGAATCAGCCCCAGCATTTT
CAWSPGQANQPQHF
>TRBJ2-5|.|TRBV7-9|TRBD2
TGTGCCAGCAGCTACGGGGGGGAGACCCAGTACTTC
CASSYGGETQYF
>TRBJ1-4|.|TRBV10-3|TRBD1
TGTGCCATCAGTGATCGCACAGGGGGCTATCAAAAACTGTTTTTT
CAISDRTGGYQKLFF
>TRBJ1-2|.|TRBV7-2|.
TGTGCCAGCAGCTTAGGGCGGGAACCTAGTCCTAACTATGGCTACACCTTC
CASSLGREPSPNYGYTF
>TRBJ1-6|.|TRBV6-5|.
TGTGCCAGCAGTTACGGGAGAAGGGCACCCCTCCACTTT
CASSYGRRAPLHF
>TRBJ2-7|.|TRBV6-2/TRBV6-3|TRBD1
TGTGCCAGCAGTTCCCCGGGACAGGGGTTCGGGGAGCAGTACTTC
CASSSPGQGFGEQYF
>TRBJ1-2|.|TRBV25-1|TRBD1
TGTGCCAGCAGTGAAGGGACAGACTATGGCTACACCTTC
CASSEGTDYGYTF
>TRBJ1-4|.|TRBV6-6|.
TGTGCCAGCAGTACCCACAGGGCGGGAAATGAAAAACTGTTTTTT
CASSTHRAGNEKLFF
>TRBJ2-3|.|TRBV6-5|.
TGTGCCAGCAGTTGGACGCCCACAGATACGCAGTATTTT
CASSWTPTDTQYF
>TRBJ2-3|.|TRBV6-5|TRBD2
TGTGCCAGCAGTTTGATGGCTAGCGGGAGCACAGATACGCAGTATTTT
CASSLMASGSTDTQYF
>TRBJ2-2|.|TRBV7-3|TRBD2
TGTGCCAGCAGCGCCTCCATAGCGGGGCCGAGGGGGGAGCTGTTTTTT
CASSASIAGPRGELFF
>TRBJ2-2|.|TRBV28|.
TGTGCCAGTTTAAAACCTAGGGGGATCGGCACCGGGGAGCTGTTTTTT
CASLKPRGIGTGELFF
>TRBJ2-7|.|TRBV5-1|.
TGCGCCAGCAGTATGGAGGGTTTTATGAACGAGCAGTACTTC
CASSMEGFMNEQYF
>TRBJ1-5|.|TRBV13|.
TGTGCCAGCAGCTTACAGGGCGATGGGCCTCAGCCCCAGCATTTT
CASSLQGDGPQPQHF
>TRBJ1-1|.|TRBV27|.
TGTGCCAGCAGTCCCTGGGAGGGCGACACTGAAGCTTTCTTT
CASSPWEGDTEAFF
>TRBJ1-2|once|TRBV4-1|.
TGCGCCAGCAGCCAAGACGGTGTTAACTATGGCTACACCTTC
CASSQDGVNYGYTF
>TRBJ2-1|.|TRBV28|.
TGTGCCAGCAGTTTAGACAAGCATTACAATGAGCAGTTCTTC
CASSLDKHYNEQFF
>TRBJ1-5|.|TRBV10-3|TRBD1
TGTGCCATCAGTGGGACAGGGGACCAGCCCCAGCATTTT
CAISGTGDQPQHF
>TRBJ2-7|.|TRBV3-1/TRBV3-2|.
TGTGCCAGCAGCCCGATGGCAGGCAGCTACGAGCAGTACTTC
CASSPMAGSYEQYF
>TRBJ2-7|few|TRBV6-5|TRBD2
TGTGCCAGCAAAGTACGCAGCGGGAGTGTCGTCGAGCAGTACTTC
CASKVRSGSVVEQYF
>TRBJ1-1|.|TRBV18|.
TGTGCCAGCTCACCATTTGGGGAAATGAACACTGAAGCTTTCTTT
CASSPFGEMNTEAFF
>TRBJ2-1|.|TRBV28|.
TGTGCGTCGGGGCTAATCAATGAGCAGTTCTTC
CASGLINEQFF
>TRBJ1-3|.|TRBV19|.
TGTGCCAGTAGTATAGCCCCGGGGGCTGGATGGGGAAACACCATATATTTT
CASSIAPGAGWGNTIYF
>TRBJ1-6|once|TRBV7-3|.
TGTGCCAGCAGCTTAACGGGGGAAATGAGTTCACCCCTCCACTTT
CASSLTGEMSSPLHF
>TRBJ2-3|once|TRBV5-1|.
TGCGCCAGCGGAAAGGGGGGGCTCACAGATACGCAGTATTTT
CASGKGGLTDTQYF
>TRBJ1-5|.|TRBV5-5|.
TGTGCCAGCAGCTCCGGGGGCTCGATTCAGCCCCAGCATTTT
CASSSGGSIQPQHF
>TRBJ1-3|once|TRBV11-2|.
TGTGCCAGCAGCTCAGGGAATGGAAACACCATATATTTT
CASSSGNGNTIYF
>TRBJ1-5|.|TRBV29-1|.
TGCAGCGGGGGGGACGGATTCAATCAGCCCCAGCATTTT
CSGGDGFNQPQHF
>TRBJ2-1|once|TRBV27|TRBD1
TGTGCCAGCAGTTCCTCTTCCGGGACAGGGTTCTACAATGAGCAGTTCTTC
CASSSSSGTGFYNEQFF
>TRBJ2-6|.|TRBV11-3|.
TGTGCCAGCAGCTTAGGACGGGACTCTGGGGCCAACGTCCTGACTTTC
CASSLGRDSGANVLTF
>TRBJ1-1|.|TRBV21-1|.
TGTGCCAGCAGCAAAAGTGCGGTCGGCATGAACACTGAAGCTTTCTTT
CASSKSAVGMNTEAFF